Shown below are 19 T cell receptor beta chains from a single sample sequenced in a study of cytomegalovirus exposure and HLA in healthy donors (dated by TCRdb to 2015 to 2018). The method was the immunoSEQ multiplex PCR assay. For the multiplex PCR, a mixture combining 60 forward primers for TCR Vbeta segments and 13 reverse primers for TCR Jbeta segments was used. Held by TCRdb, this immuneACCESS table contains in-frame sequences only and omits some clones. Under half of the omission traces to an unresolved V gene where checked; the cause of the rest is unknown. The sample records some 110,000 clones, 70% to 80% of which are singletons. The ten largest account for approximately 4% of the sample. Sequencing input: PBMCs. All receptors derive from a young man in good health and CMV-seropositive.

CDR3 residues: CASSFRQGSGYTF. The CDR3 bases are TGTGCCAGCAGCTTCCGACAGGGTAGTGGCTACACCTTC. The genes are TRBV5-5 and TRBJ1-2; 7 bases agree with TRBD1. CDR3 length: 13 amino acids. The junction had 5 bases not matched to a gene; V was cut back by 2 bases and J by 7 bases. Germline CDR1 SGHKS, CDR2 YYEKEE (reference sequence).

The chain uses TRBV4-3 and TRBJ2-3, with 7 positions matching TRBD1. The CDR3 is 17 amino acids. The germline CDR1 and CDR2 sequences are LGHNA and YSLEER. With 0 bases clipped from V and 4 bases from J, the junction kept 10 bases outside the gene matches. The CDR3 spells CASSQDRVKGAADTQYF. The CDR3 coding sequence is TGCGCCAGCAGCCAAGATCGGGTGAAGGGGGCGGCAGATACGCAGTATTTT.

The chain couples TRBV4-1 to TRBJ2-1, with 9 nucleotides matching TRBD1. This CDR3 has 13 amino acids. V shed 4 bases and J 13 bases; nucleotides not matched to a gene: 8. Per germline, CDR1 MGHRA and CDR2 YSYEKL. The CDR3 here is CASSPQGAFGQFF. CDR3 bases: TGCGCCAGCAGCCCACAGGGGGCTTTCGGTCAGTTCTTC.

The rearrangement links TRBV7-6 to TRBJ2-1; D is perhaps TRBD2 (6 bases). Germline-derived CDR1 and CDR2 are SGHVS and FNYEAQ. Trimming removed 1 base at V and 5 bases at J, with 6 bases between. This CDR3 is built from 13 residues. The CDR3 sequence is CASSLGRDNEQFF. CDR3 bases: TGTGCCAGCAGCTTAGGGAGGGACAATGAGCAGTTCTTC.

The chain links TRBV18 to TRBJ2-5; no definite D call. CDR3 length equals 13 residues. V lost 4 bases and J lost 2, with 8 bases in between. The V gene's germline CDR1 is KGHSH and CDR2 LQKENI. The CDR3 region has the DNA TGTGCCAGCTCACTCAGTCAGCAAGAGACCCAGTACTTC. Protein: CASSLSQQETQYF. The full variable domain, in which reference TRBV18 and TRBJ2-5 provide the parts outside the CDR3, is NAGVMQNPRHLVRRRGQEARLRCSPMKGHSHVYWYRQLPEEGLKFMVYLQKENIIDESGMPKERFSAEFPKEGPSILRIQQVVRGDSAAYFCASSLSQQETQYFGPGTRLLVL.

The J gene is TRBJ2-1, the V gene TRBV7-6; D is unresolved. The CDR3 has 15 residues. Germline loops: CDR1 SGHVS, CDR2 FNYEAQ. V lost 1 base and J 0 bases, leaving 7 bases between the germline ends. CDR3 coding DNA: TGTGCCAGCAGCTTAGGAGTCTACTCCTACAATGAGCAGTTCTTC. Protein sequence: CASSLGVYSYNEQFF.

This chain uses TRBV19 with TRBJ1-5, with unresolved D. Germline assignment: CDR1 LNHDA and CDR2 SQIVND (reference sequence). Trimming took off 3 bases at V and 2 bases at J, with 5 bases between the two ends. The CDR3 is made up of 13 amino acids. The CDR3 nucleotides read TGTGCCAGTAGTATCGGGGGCAATCAGCCCCAGCATTTT. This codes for CASSIGGNQPQHF.

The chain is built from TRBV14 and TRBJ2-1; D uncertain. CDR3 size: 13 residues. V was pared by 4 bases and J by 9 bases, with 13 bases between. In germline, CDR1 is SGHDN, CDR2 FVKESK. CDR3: CASSLSHSVEQFF. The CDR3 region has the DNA TGTGCCAGCAGCCTCAGTCATTCCGTTGAGCAGTTCTTC.

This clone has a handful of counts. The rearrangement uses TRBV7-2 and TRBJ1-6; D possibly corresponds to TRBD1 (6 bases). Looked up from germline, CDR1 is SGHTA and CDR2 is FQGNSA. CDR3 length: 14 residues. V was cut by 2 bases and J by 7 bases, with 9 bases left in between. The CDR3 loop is CASSLLGGNSPLHF. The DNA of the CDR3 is TGTGCCAGCAGCTTACTAGGGGGAAATTCACCCCTCCACTTT.

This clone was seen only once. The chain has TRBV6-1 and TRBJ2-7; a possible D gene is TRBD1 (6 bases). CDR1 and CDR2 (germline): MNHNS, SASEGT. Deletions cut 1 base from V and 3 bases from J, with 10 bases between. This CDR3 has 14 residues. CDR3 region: CASSEGTEYYEQYF. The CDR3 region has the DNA TGTGCCAGCAGTGAAGGGACAGAGTACTACGAGCAGTACTTC.

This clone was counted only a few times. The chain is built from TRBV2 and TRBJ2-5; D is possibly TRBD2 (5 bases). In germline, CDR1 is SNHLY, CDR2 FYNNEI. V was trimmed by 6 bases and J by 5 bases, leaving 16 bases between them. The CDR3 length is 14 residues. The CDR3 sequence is CASRADWPDETQYF. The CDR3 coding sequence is TGTGCCAGCAGGGCGGACTGGCCCGACGAGACCCAGTACTTC.

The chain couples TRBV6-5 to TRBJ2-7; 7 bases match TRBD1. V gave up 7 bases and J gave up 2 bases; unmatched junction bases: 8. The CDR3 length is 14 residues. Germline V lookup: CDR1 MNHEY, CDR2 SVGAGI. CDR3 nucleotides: TGTGCCAGCACCCCGTCGGACAGGACCTACGAGCAGTACTTC. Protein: CASTPSDRTYEQYF.

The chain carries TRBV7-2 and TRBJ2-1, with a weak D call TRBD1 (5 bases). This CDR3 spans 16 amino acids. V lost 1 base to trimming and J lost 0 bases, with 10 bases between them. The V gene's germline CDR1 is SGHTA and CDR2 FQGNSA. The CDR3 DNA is TGTGCCAGCAGCTTAGGGTGGCAGGGCTCCTACAATGAGCAGTTCTTC. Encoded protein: CASSLGWQGSYNEQFF.

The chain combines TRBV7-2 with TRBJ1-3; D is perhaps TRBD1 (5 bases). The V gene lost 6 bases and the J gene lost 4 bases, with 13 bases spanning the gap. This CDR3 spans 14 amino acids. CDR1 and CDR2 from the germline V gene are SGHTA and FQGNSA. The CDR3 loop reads CASRFQGYGNTIYF. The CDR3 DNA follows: TGTGCCAGCAGATTTCAGGGTTACGGAAACACCATATATTTT.

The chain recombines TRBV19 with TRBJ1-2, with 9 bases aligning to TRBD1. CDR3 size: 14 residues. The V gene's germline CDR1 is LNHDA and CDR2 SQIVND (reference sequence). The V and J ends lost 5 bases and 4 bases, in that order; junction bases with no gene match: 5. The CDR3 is CASSRDRAVYGYTF. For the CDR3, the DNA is TGTGCCAGTAGTCGGGACAGGGCCGTCTATGGCTACACCTTC.

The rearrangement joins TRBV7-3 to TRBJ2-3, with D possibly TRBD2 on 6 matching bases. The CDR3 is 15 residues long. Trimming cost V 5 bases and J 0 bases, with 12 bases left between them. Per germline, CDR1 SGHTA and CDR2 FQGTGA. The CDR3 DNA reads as TGTGCCAGCAGCCCCGGGACTCTTAGCACAGATACGCAGTATTTT. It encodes CASSPGTLSTDTQYF.

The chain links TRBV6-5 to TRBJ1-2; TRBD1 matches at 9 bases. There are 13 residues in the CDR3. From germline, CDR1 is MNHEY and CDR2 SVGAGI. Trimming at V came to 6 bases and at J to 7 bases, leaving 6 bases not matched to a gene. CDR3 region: CASSFTGGSGYTF. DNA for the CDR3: TGTGCCAGCAGCTTCACAGGGGGCTCTGGCTACACCTTC.

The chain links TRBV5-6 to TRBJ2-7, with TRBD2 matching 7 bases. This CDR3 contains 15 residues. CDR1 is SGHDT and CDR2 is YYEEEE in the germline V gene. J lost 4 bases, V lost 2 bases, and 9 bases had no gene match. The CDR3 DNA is TGTGCCAGCAGCTTAACGGGGCTAGCGGCGTACGAGCAGTACTTC. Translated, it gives CASSLTGLAAYEQYF.

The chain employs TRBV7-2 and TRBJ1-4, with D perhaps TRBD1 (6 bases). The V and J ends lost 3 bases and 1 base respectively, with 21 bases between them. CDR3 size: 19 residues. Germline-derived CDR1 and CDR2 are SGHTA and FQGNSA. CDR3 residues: CASSLDIGTQEETNEKLFF. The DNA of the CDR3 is TGTGCCAGCAGCTTGGACATAGGGACACAGGAGGAAACTAATGAAAAACTGTTTTTT. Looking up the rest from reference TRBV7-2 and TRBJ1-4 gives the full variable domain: GAGVSQSPSNKVTEKGKDVELRCDPISGHTALYWYRQSLGQGLEFLIYFQGNSAPDKSGLPSDRFSAERTGGSVSTLTIQRTQQEDSAVYLCASSLDIGTQEETNEKLFFGSGTQLSVL.